This TCR beta chain was sequenced for a study of shared clonotypes between healthy human individuals. Study-level information: Three CD4 naive, three CD4 memory, two CD8 naive and one CD8 memory plate were used per donor. Study-wide results and caveats: Non-shared clonotypes displayed generation probabilities falling below those of clonotypes present in all four donors. With several donors compared, around 5% of naive CD4 clonotypes were shared.

This table comes from immunoSEQ multiplex PCR, and its TCRdb copy is limited to in-frame clones, with some not included. This table holds 950,000 to 1,100,000 clones, about 80% found once. This clone was recorded at least ten times. The antigen remains unidentified. This CDR3 has 13 residues. Germline V lookup: CDR1 GTSNPN, CDR2 SVGIG (reference sequence). Trimming cost V 4 bases and J 3 bases, with 13 bases left between them. The TCR sequence derives from a young man in good health. The source material was memory CD4+ T cells sorted from blood. Regarding subset: CD45RA-negative fraction. The chain uses TRBV30 and TRBJ2-7, with D perhaps being TRBD1 or TRBD2 (6 bases each). For the CDR3, the DNA is TGTGCCTGGATGGACCGGGGGCACTACGAGCAGTACTTC. It specifies CAWMDRGHYEQYF.